This T cell receptor beta chain was sequenced for a study of T cells in Graves' hyperthyroidism and ophthalmopathy. Points from the study as a whole: With a median lead of around 5.9 months before onset, the model predicted ophthalmopathy.

Patients showing uncontrolled infection, other autoimmune disease, pregnancy or lactation were ineligible. Trimming removed 7 bases from V and 2 bases from J, with 17 bases in between. There are 15 residues in the CDR3. TCR beta CDR3 region amplification was performed from RNA transcripts. Initially, a first-round RT-PCR of the TCR CDR3 employed the HTBI primer set. TCRdb reprocessed the multiplex PCR reads via MiXCR and lists one record per CDR3 protein. The profile shows 450,000 to 550,000 distinct CDR3 sequences, roughly 25% of them singletons. There are a few counts of this clonotype. What it binds is unknown.

The sequencing input was blood. The receptor was isolated from a woman aged 25 to 39 with Graves' ophthalmopathy. The chain is built from TRBV12-3 or TRBV12-4 and TRBJ1-2; no reliable D call. The CDR3 DNA reads as TGTGCCAGCAATCCCTCTGGCAAGGGAAACTATGGCTACACCTTC. Amino acids: CASNPSGKGNYGYTF.